Reported below is one T cell receptor (beta chain). V trimming: 5 bases; J trimming: 4 bases; junction bases outside the gene matches: 10. Germline loops: CDR1 SEHNR, CDR2 FQNEAQ (reference sequence). The CDR3 runs 16 residues. The sample is drawn from a study of cytotoxic CD8 clonotypes in ibrutinib-treated CLL. Libraries were prepared by immunoSEQ multiplex PCR; TCRdb keeps only in-frame clonotypes and omits some of them. The sample lists fewer than 45,000 clones, 49% occurring once. This TCR was sampled from a human donor with chronic lymphocytic leukemia. The sequencing here drew on PBMCs, taken before ibrutinib treatment. The chain has TRBV7-9 and TRBJ1-4, with 7 bases matching TRBD1. The CDR3 DNA sequence: TGTGCCAGCAGCCCCCGAGGGACAGTTGATAATGAAAAACTGTTTTTT. This sequence encodes CASSPRGTVDNEKLFF.